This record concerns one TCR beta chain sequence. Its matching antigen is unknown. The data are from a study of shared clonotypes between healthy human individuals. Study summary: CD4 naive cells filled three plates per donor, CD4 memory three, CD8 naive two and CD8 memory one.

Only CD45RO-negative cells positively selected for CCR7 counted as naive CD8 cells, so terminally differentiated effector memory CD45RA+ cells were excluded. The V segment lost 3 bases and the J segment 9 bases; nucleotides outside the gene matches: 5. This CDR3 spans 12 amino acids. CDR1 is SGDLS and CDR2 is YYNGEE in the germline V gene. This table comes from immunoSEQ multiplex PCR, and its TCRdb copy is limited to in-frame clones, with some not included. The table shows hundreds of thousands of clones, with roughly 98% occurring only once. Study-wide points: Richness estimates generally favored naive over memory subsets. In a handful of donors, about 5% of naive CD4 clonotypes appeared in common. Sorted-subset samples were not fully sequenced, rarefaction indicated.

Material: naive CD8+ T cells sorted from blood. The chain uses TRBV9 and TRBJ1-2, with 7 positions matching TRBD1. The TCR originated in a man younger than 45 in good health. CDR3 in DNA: TGTGCCAGCAGCGCCTACAGGGGAAGCTACACCTTC. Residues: CASSAYRGSYTF.